This T cell receptor beta chain is from a study of blood T cell repertoires in COVID-19. On the study more broadly: Samples of COVID-19 (acute and convalescent) were obtained from the United States, Italy and Spain. In each case, the material was cDNA or gDNA derived from T cells, B-cell-depleted T cells, or PBMCs.

This CDR3 has 16 residues. Trimming took 4 bases from V and 0 from J, leaving 10 bases between them. Germline CDR1 and CDR2: MGHRA and YSYEKL. Under the authors' procedure: Amplification from reference gene primers served as the basis for estimated nucleated cell counts. TCRdb's copy holds only in-frame clones and misses some; the assay was immunoSEQ multiplex PCR. V and J calls plus clone size are reproduced from that table; the DNA served to infer D and trimming. Of around 400,000 clones listed, more than 80% were seen once; the top ten hold roughly 1.2%. This sequence joins TRBV4-1 and TRBJ2-6; tentatively, D is TRBD1 (5 bases). Sequencing was done on a sample of peripheral blood. The TCR originated in a man aged 40-49 years with acute or convalescent COVID-19. The CDR3 sequence: CASSPWTISGANVLTF. The CDR3 DNA reads as TGCGCCAGCAGCCCATGGACAATCTCTGGGGCCAACGTCCTGACTTTC.